Included here is one T cell receptor beta chain sequence, with context. Its antigen is not identified. This sample stems from a study of T cell responses to AZD1222 COVID-19 vaccine. In the study overall: Analyses pooled second doses at about 4 or about 12 weeks. Findings and limits, study-wide: Repertoires were obtained only post-peak T cell response. Unmutated regions of variants are reportedly targeted by nearly half of spike-specific TCRs. At study baseline, merely more than 5 AZD1222 recipients were seropositive.

Profiling relied on immunoSEQ multiplex PCR, and the TCRdb table lists in-frame clones only, not all of them. Of fewer than 110,000 clones in the sample, around 89% are singletons; the top ten hold approximately 7%. Losses at the gene ends were 1 base for V and 4 bases for J; bases not matched to a gene: 2. From germline, CDR1 is SGHTA and CDR2 FQGNSA. This CDR3 has 14 amino acids. The sequencing here drew on peripheral blood, taken on day 0 of AZD1222 vaccination. The receptor was derived from an adult in good health. V gene TRBV7-2 combines with J gene TRBJ2-3; 7 bases agree with TRBD2. CDR3 residues: CASSLGGGPDTQYF. CDR3 nucleotides: TGTGCCAGCAGCTTAGGGGGGGGACCAGATACGCAGTATTTT. Together with reference TRBV7-2 and TRBJ2-3, the CDR3 gives the full variable domain: GAGVSQSPSNKVTEKGKDVELRCDPISGHTALYWYRQSLGQGLEFLIYFQGNSAPDKSGLPSDRFSAERTGGSVSTLTIQRTQQEDSAVYLCASSLGGGPDTQYFGPGTRLTVL.